This T cell receptor (beta chain) is from a study of blood T cell repertoires in COVID-19. Overall study context: The study drew acute and convalescent COVID-19 samples from the United States, Italy and Spain. Sources were T cells, B-cell-depleted T cells, or PBMCs; the material itself was cDNA or gDNA.

Per the study methods: Estimated nucleated cell counts came from reference gene primer amplification. Repertoires were generated with immunoSEQ multiplex PCR, while TCRdb's copy carries only in-frame clones and drops some. That table is the source of V, J and clone size, and D and trimming were worked out from the DNA. The table has some 200,000 clones, approximately 89% seen once. The CDR3 length is 15 residues. The trim removed 7 bases at V and 5 bases at J, leaving 8 bases unmatched. The V gene's germline CDR1 is SNHLY and CDR2 FYNNEI. The gene calls are TRBV2 and TRBJ2-6; 7 nucleotides match TRBD1. This clonotype was obtained from a woman in her thirties or forties with acute or convalescent COVID-19. Sequencing input: peripheral blood. The CDR3 region has the DNA TGTGCCAGCACCCTGTCGGGACAGTGGGCCAACGTCCTGACTTTC. Amino acids: CASTLSGQWANVLTF. Variable domain in full (rest from reference TRBV2 and TRBJ2-6): EPEVTQTPSHQVTQMGQEVILRCVPISNHLYFYWYRQILGQKVEFLVSFYNNEISEKSEIFDDQFSVERPDGSNFTLKIRSTKLEDSAMYFCASTLSGQWANVLTFGAGSRLTVL.